The 18 T cell receptor beta chains presented below share a single source sample, sequenced in a study of cytomegalovirus exposure and HLA in healthy donors (dated by TCRdb to about 2017). Libraries were made using the immunoSEQ multiplex PCR assay. Not all clones reach the TCRdb copy of this immuneACCESS table, which keeps in-frame sequences only. Checked studies attribute under half of the gap to unresolved V genes and leave the rest unexplained. Across this sample there are about 64,000 clones, with 92% seen only once. The ten largest clones capture 1% to 1.5% of the sample. The material sequenced was PBMCs. The source of these receptors is a woman under 30 in good health and CMV-seronegative.

This sequence joins TRBV28 and TRBJ1-5; 8 positions match TRBD1. This CDR3 contains 13 residues. Germline V gives CDR1 MDHEN, CDR2 SYDVKM. V trimming: 8 bases; J trimming: 6 bases; junction bases outside the gene matches: 6. For the CDR3, the DNA is TGTGCCAGCGGAACAGGGGGTTTTCAGCCCCAGCATTTT. It codes for CASGTGGFQPQHF.

The rearrangement links TRBV28 to TRBJ1-5; possible D gene TRBD1, 5 bases. CDR1 and CDR2 (germline): MDHEN, SYDVKM. V was cut by 7 bases and J by 0 bases, with 13 bases left in between. The length of the CDR3 is 15 residues. CDR3 DNA: TGTGCCAGCAAGTGGGGGGGAAATAGCAATCAGCCCCAGCATTTT. Protein sequence: CASKWGGNSNQPQHF.

This clone showed up just once. The V gene is TRBV5-1, the J gene TRBJ2-3; 9 bases agree with TRBD2. The CDR3 runs 19 residues. The ends lost 4 bases at V and 3 bases at J; junction bases unmatched: 18. Germline V gene sequence: CDR1 SGHRS, CDR2 YFSETQ. The DNA for the CDR3 is TGCGCCAGCAGCCGTTCATGGGCGGGGGGGCGTCTGATGACAGATACGCAGTATTTT. Translation: CASSRSWAGGRLMTDTQYF. The complete variable domain, with remaining parts taken from reference TRBV5-1 and TRBJ2-3, reads KAGVTQTPRYLIKTRGQQVTLSCSPISGHRSVSWYQQTPGQGLQFLFEYFSETQRNKGNFPGRFSGRQFSNSRSEMNVSTLELGDSALYLCASSRSWAGGRLMTDTQYFGPGTRLTVL.

Regarding this clone: At one end the junction does not follow the germline gene, possibly because of a read error. The chain links TRBV7-7 to TRBJ2-3, with 10 bases matching TRBD2. The CDR3 is made up of 16 amino acids. Germline lookup yields CDR1 SSHAT and CDR2 FNYEAQ (reference sequence). The CDR3 reads CASSFGLADITDTQYF. The CDR3 region has the DNA TGTGCTAGCAGCTTCGGACTAGCGGATATCACAGATACGCAGTATTTT.

This chain's CDR3 is CATGGVSGNTIYF. CDR3 bases: TGTGCCACGGGGGGTGTCTCTGGAAACACCATATATTTT. The rearrangement links TRBV28 to TRBJ1-3; possible D gene TRBD1, 5 bases. In germline, CDR1 is MDHEN, CDR2 SYDVKM. The CDR3 has 13 amino acids. Deletions cut 10 bases from V and 0 bases from J, with 10 bases between.

This chain links TRBV4-3 with TRBJ1-2; D might be TRBD1 (5 bases). V lost 1 base and J 5 bases, leaving 14 bases between the germline ends. The CDR3 length is 15 residues. Germline values: CDR1 LGHNA, CDR2 YSLEER. CDR3 DNA sequence: TGCGCCAGCAGCCAAGCCCGCGGGGGGAGATATGGCTACACCTTC. Its translation: CASSQARGGRYGYTF.

The rearrangement links TRBV29-1 to TRBJ1-2, with no clear D. Trimming pared 3 bases from V and 6 bases from J, leaving 5 bases between. Germline assignment: CDR1 SQVTM and CDR2 ANQGSEA. CDR3 size: 10 residues. Here the CDR3 reads CSVDEDGYTF. CDR3 bases: TGCAGCGTTGATGAGGATGGCTACACCTTC.

The chain is built from TRBV9 and TRBJ2-1; 8 bases match TRBD1. V shed 3 bases and J 8 bases; nucleotides not matched to a gene: 10. The CDR3 is 15 amino acids. Germline values: CDR1 SGDLS, CDR2 YYNGEE. Written as DNA, the CDR3 is TGTGCCAGCAGCGCCTCAAGTGGGACAGGTGATGAGCAGTTCTTC. The encoded protein is CASSASSGTGDEQFF.

The chain uses TRBV25-1 and TRBJ2-7, with D possibly TRBD2 on 6 matching bases. The germline V gene encodes CDR1 MGHDK and CDR2 SYGVNS. V lost 3 bases and J lost 3, with 15 bases in between. The CDR3 spans 15 residues. CDR3 sequence reads: CASSDDTSSLYEQYF. CDR3 nucleotide sequence: TGTGCCAGCAGTGATGATACTAGCTCTCTCTACGAGCAGTACTTC.

This clone was found once. J is TRBJ2-7 and V is TRBV28; tentatively, D is TRBD1 (5 bases). The length of the CDR3 is 15 residues. Trimming removed 5 bases from V and 0 bases from J, with 14 bases in between. Germline-derived CDR1 and CDR2 are MDHEN and SYDVKM. CDR3 DNA: TGTGCCAGCAGTACCCGGACAACAAGCTCCTACGAGCAGTACTTC. Protein: CASSTRTTSSYEQYF. Full variable domain (missing parts from reference TRBV28 and TRBJ2-7): DVKVTQSSRYLVKRTGEKVFLECVQDMDHENMFWYRQDPGLGLRLIYFSYDVKMKEKGDIPEGYSVSREKKERFSLILESASTNQTSMYLCASSTRTTSSYEQYFGPGTRLTVT.

The genes are TRBV5-1 and TRBJ1-1; D unresolved. The ends were cut back, 0 bases at V and 0 bases at J, with 9 bases in the middle. Germline V gene data show CDR1 as SGHRS and CDR2 as YFSETQ. The CDR3 loop spans 15 amino acids. In DNA, the CDR3 is TGCGCCAGCAGCTTGGCGAGATTTATGAACACTGAAGCTTTCTTT. Translation gives CASSLARFMNTEAFF.

Concerning this clone: At one boundary the junction diverges from the germline segment, which might be a read error. This CDR3 is also generated by other DNA sequences in the sample. J is TRBJ2-7 and V is TRBV28, with D perhaps TRBD1 (6 bases). Germline CDR1 reads MDHEN; CDR2 reads SYDVKM. The CDR3 loop spans 15 amino acids. CDR3 loop: CASSLRDTPSYEQYF. The DNA of the CDR3 is TGCGCCAGCAGTTTAAGGGACACCCCGTCCTACGAGCAGTACTTC.

J is TRBJ2-5 and V is TRBV13; 12 bases fit TRBD1. The CDR3 runs to 16 residues. Germline V gene sequence: CDR1 PRHDT, CDR2 FYEKMQ (reference sequence). After removal of 6 bases from V and 7 bases from J, the junction contained 12 bases not matched to a gene. The CDR3 here is CASSYSGTGGAGTQYF. In DNA form, the CDR3 reads TGTGCCAGCAGTTACTCCGGGACAGGGGGCGCGGGGACCCAGTACTTC.

This chain uses TRBV19 with TRBJ1-2; TRBD1 agrees at 9 bases. J gave up 5 bases and V 4 bases, and 11 bases lay outside the gene matches. The CDR3 covers 16 residues. CDR1 and CDR2 from the germline V gene are LNHDA and SQIVND (reference sequence). The CDR3 reads CASSTTTGGPSYGYTF. DNA of the CDR3: TGTGCCAGTAGTACCACCACAGGGGGCCCTTCATATGGCTACACCTTC.

As for this clone: At one boundary the junction diverges from the germline segment, which might be a read error. The rearrangement joins TRBV9 to TRBJ1-1; 7 bases fit TRBD1. The CDR3 is 14 amino acids. Germline values: CDR1 SGDLS, CDR2 YYNGEE. The CDR3 nucleotides are TGTGCCAGCAGCTCCACAGGGGACCTCGACCAGCCCCACTTT. This translates into CASSSTGDLDQPHF.

This sequence joins TRBV28 and TRBJ1-3; 7 bases are a match to TRBD1. J was trimmed by 0 bases and V by 5 bases; bases with no gene match: 1. Germline-derived CDR1 and CDR2 are MDHEN and SYDVKM. There are 14 residues in the CDR3. CDR3 amino acids: CASSGTVSGNTIYF. The DNA for the CDR3 is TGTGCCAGCAGTGGGACAGTCTCTGGAAACACCATATATTTT.

This chain uses TRBV5-5 with TRBJ2-1; no reliable D call. The V end lost 0 bases, the J end lost 5 bases, and 6 bases lay between the germline ends. Germline V lookup: CDR1 SGHKS, CDR2 YYEKEE (reference sequence). The CDR3 sequence is 13 residues long. In nucleotides, the CDR3 is TGTGCCAGCAGCTTGGTCTTTCACAATGAGCAGTTCTTC. Translated: CASSLVFHNEQFF.

This clone was observed a single time. The chain couples TRBV19 to TRBJ1-5, with a weak D call TRBD1 (5 bases). V lost 4 bases, J lost 1 base, and 11 bases lay in between. This CDR3 comprises 15 residues. Germline CDR1 and CDR2: LNHDA and SQIVND (reference sequence). The CDR3 DNA sequence: TGTGCCAGTAGTAATGGGGAGGGGAGCAATCAGCCCCAGCATTTT. Translated: CASSNGEGSNQPQHF.